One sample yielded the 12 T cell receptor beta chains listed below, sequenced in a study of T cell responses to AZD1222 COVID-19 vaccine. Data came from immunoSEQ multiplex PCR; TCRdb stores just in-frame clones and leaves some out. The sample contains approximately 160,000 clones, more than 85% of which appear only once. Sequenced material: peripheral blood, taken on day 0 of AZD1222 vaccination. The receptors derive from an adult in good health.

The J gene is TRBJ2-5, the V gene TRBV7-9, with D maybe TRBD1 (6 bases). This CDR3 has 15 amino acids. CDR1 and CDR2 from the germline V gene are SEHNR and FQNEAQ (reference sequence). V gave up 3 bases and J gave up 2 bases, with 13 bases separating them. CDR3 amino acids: CASSFNRAGQETQYF. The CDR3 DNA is TGTGCCAGCAGCTTTAACAGGGCCGGTCAAGAGACCCAGTACTTC.

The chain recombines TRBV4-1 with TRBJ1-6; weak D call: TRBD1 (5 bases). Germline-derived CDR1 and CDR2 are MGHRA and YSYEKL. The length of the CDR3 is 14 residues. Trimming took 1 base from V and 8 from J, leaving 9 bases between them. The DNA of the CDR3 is TGCGCCAGCAGCCAAGCCCAGGGAGATTCACCCCTCCACTTT. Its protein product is CASSQAQGDSPLHF.

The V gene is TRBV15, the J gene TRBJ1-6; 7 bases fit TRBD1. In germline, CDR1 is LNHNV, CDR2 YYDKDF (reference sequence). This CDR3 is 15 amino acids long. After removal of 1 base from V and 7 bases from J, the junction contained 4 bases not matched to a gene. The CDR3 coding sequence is TGTGCCACCAGCAGAGGAGGGACAGAGAATTCACCCCTCCACTTT. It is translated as CATSRGGTENSPLHF.

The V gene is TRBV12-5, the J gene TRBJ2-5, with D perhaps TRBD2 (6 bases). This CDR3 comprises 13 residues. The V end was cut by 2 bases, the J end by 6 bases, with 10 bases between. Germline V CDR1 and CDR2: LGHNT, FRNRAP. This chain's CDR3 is CASGLSGVQTQYF. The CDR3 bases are TGTGCTAGTGGTTTGTCGGGGGTTCAGACCCAGTACTTC. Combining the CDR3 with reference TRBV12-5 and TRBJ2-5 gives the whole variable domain DARVTQTPRHKVTEMGQEVTMRCQPILGHNTVFWYRQTMMQGLELLAYFRNRAPLDDSGMPKDRFSAEMPDATLATLKIQPSEPRDSAVYFCASGLSGVQTQYFGPGTRLLVL.

CDR3 sequence (DNA): TGTGCCAGCAGCCCTCAGGGATTGAACACTGAAGCTTTCTTT. Residues: CASSPQGLNTEAFF. The genes are TRBV6-2 or TRBV6-3 and TRBJ1-1; TRBD1 is a possible D gene (5 bases). The CDR3 contains 14 residues. From germline, CDR1 is MNHEY and CDR2 SVGEGT. V lost 6 bases and J lost 0, with 11 bases in between.

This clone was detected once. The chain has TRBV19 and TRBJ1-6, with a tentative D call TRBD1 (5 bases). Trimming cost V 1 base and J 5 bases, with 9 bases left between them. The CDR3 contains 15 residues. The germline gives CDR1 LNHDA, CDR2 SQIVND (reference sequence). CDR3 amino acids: CASSIAPGNNSPLHF. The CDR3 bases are TGTGCCAGTAGTATAGCGCCAGGGAATAATTCACCCCTCCACTTT. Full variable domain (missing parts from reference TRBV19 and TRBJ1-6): DGGITQSPKYLFRKEGQNVTLSCEQNLNHDAMYWYRQDPGQGLRLIYYSQIVNDFQKGDIAEGYSVSREKKESFPLTVTSAQKNPTAFYLCASSIAPGNNSPLHFGNGTRLTVT.

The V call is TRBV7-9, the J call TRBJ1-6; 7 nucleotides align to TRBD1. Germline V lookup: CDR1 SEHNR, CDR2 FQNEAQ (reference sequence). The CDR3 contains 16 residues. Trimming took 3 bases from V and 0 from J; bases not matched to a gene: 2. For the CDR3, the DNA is TGTGCCAGCAGCTTCCGGACAGGCTCCTATAATTCACCCCTCCACTTT. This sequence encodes CASSFRTGSYNSPLHF. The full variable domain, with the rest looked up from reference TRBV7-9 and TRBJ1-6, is DTGVSQNPRHKITKRGQNVTFRCDPISEHNRLYWYRQTLGQGPEFLTYFQNEAQLEKSRLLSDRFSAERPKGSFSTLEIQRTEQGDSAMYLCASSFRTGSYNSPLHFGNGTRLTVT.

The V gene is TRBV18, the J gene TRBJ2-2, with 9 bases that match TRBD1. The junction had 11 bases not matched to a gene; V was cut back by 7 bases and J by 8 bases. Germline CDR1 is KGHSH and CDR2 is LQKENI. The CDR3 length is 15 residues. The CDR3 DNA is TGTGCCAGCTTCCCGGGACAGGGATCGTCGGGGGAGCTGTTTTTT. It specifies CASFPGQGSSGELFF.

CDR3 region: CASAGGGGTSYEQYF. The CDR3 region has the DNA TGTGCCAGCGCTGGGGGAGGGGGGACATCCTACGAGCAGTACTTC. This chain links TRBV6-5 with TRBJ2-7, with D perhaps matching TRBD2 (7 bases). Germline-derived CDR1 and CDR2 are MNHEY and SVGAGI. V dropped 8 bases and J dropped 1 base, with 18 bases sitting between them. This CDR3 is 15 amino acids long.

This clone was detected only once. CDR3 bases: TGTGCCACCAGCAGAGATCAGGGACAGCAAACCTACAATGAGCAGTTCTTC. The encoded protein is CATSRDQGQQTYNEQFF. This rearrangement joins TRBV15 to TRBJ2-1, with TRBD1 matching over 7 bases. The CDR3 runs to 17 residues. The junction had 7 bases not matched to a gene; V was cut back by 0 bases and J by 2 bases. Germline V gene lookup returns CDR1 LNHNV and CDR2 YYDKDF (reference sequence).

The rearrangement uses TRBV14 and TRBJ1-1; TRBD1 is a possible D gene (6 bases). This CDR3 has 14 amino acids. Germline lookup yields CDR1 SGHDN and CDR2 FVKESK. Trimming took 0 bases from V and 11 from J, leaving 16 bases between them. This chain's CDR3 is CASSQENRAWSAFF. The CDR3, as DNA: TGTGCCAGCAGCCAAGAAAACAGGGCTTGGAGTGCTTTCTTT. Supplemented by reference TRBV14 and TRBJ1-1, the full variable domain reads EAGVTQFPSHSVIEKGQTVTLRCDPISGHDNLYWYRRVMGKEIKFLLHFVKESKQDESGMPNNRFLAERTGGTYSTLKVQPAELEDSGVYFCASSQENRAWSAFFGQGTRLTVV.

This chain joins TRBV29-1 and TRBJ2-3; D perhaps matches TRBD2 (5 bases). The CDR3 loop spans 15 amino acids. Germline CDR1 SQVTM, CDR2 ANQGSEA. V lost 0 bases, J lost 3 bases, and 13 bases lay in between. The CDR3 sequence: CSVEDLRTGTDTQYF. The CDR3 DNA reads TGCAGCGTTGAAGATTTAAGGACTGGTACAGATACGCAGTATTTT.